A single sample gave rise to the 30 T cell receptor beta chains below, sequenced in a study of shared clonotypes between healthy human individuals. Sequenced by immunoSEQ multiplex PCR; TCRdb stores in-frame clones only, minus some. The sample gives about 2.3 million clones, roughly 92% of which show up once; 0.3% to 0.4% is in the top ten. Material for sequencing was naive CD4+ T cells from PBMCs. Stated subset: CD45RA+ positively selected. These receptors were taken from a man younger than 30 in good health. Some clones in this sample may be carry-over from other donors' samples.

This clone was detected once. The genes are TRBV7-2 and TRBJ2-3, with D possibly TRBD1 on 5 matching bases. Trimming took 2 bases from V and 1 from J, leaving 10 bases between them. CDR3 length: 15 residues. The germline V gene encodes CDR1 SGHTA and CDR2 FQGNSA. CDR3 nucleotides: TGTGCCAGCAGCTTAAGGTCGACAGGCACAGATACGCAGTATTTT. It specifies CASSLRSTGTDTQYF.

The chain carries TRBV11-1 and TRBJ2-1; D tentatively fits TRBD1 or TRBD2 (6 bases each). The CDR3 length is 19 residues. Trimming left V 1 base short and J 2 bases short, with 21 bases between. The germline V gene encodes CDR1 SGHAT and CDR2 FQDESV (reference sequence). CDR3 DNA sequence: TGTGCCAGCAGCTTAGAGGGACCGTGGGGGGCGAACCCCTACAATGAGCAGTTCTTC. Translating gives CASSLEGPWGANPYNEQFF.

The V and J genes are TRBV5-1 and TRBJ2-7, with unresolved D. Trimming cost V 4 bases and J 5 bases, with 13 bases left between them. Germline V gene data show CDR1 as SGHRS and CDR2 as YFSETQ. This CDR3 spans 13 amino acids. CDR3 DNA sequence: TGCGCCAGCAGCCTACTGGTCAACGACGAGCAGTACTTC. This codes for CASSLLVNDEQYF.

The rearrangement joins TRBV4-3 to TRBJ2-3, with D tentatively TRBD2 (6 bases). Deletions cut 0 bases from V and 0 bases from J, with 10 bases between. CDR3 length: 16 amino acids. Germline CDR1 and CDR2: LGHNA and YSLEER. In DNA form, the CDR3 reads TGCGCCAGCAGCCAAGACTTTAGCGGTAGCACAGATACGCAGTATTTT. It specifies CASSQDFSGSTDTQYF.

V usage is TRBV12-5 and J usage is TRBJ1-1; D not resolved. Per the germline V gene, CDR1 is LGHNT and CDR2 is FRNRAP. The CDR3 runs 13 residues. Trimming shortened V by 0 bases and J by 6 bases, and 8 bases separated the two germline ends. The CDR3 bases are TGTGCTAGTGGTTTGGTAAGCTCCGCTGAAGCTTTCTTT. Amino acid sequence: CASGLVSSAEAFF. Supplemented by reference TRBV12-5 and TRBJ1-1, the full variable domain reads DARVTQTPRHKVTEMGQEVTMRCQPILGHNTVFWYRQTMMQGLELLAYFRNRAPLDDSGMPKDRFSAEMPDATLATLKIQPSEPRDSAVYFCASGLVSSAEAFFGQGTRLTVV.

This clone appeared a single time. The gene calls are TRBV9 and TRBJ2-1, with 10 bases identical to TRBD1. Germline V gene lookup returns CDR1 SGDLS and CDR2 YYNGEE. Trimming cost V 3 bases and J 6 bases; bases outside gene matches: 6. The CDR3 sequence is 15 residues long. CDR3 residues: CASSGRDRGPNEQFF. Here the CDR3 DNA reads TGTGCCAGCAGCGGGAGGGACAGGGGCCCCAATGAGCAGTTCTTC.

The gene calls are TRBV30 and TRBJ2-1, with D perhaps matching TRBD1 (6 bases). Germline assignment: CDR1 GTSNPN and CDR2 SVGIG (reference sequence). Between the trimmed V and J ends, which lost 0 bases and 3 bases, there was a span of 21 bases. The CDR3 extends over 18 amino acids. The CDR3 DNA reads TGTGCCTGGAGTGTAGAGGGACGAGGGGGACGGAACTACAATGAGCAGTTCTTC. Residues: CAWSVEGRGGRNYNEQFF.

The V gene is TRBV11-2, the J gene TRBJ2-1; D ambiguous. The CDR3 contains 11 residues. The V gene lost 5 bases and the J gene lost 8 bases, with 7 bases spanning the gap. Germline loops: CDR1 SGHAT, CDR2 FQNNGV. Written as DNA, the CDR3 is TGTGCCAGCAGCCCTCGATATGAGCAGTTCTTC. Protein: CASSPRYEQFF.

V and J are TRBV7-8 and TRBJ1-2; TRBD1 aligns across 7 bases. CDR3 length: 14 amino acids. Trimming removed 2 bases from V and 4 bases from J; junction bases left unmatched: 4. CDR1 and CDR2 from the germline V gene are SGHVS and FQNEAQ. The CDR3 nucleotides are TGTGCCAGCAGCTTATTGGGACAGTTCTATGGCTACACCTTC. Its protein is CASSLLGQFYGYTF.

V and J are TRBV4-1 and TRBJ2-7, with 12 bases matching TRBD1. The CDR3 extends over 16 amino acids. Trimming cost V 3 bases and J 4 bases; bases outside gene matches: 7. The germline gives CDR1 MGHRA, CDR2 YSYEKL. The CDR3 sequence is CASSQRDRGPQYEQYF. In nucleotides, the CDR3 is TGCGCCAGCAGCCAGCGGGACAGGGGGCCACAGTACGAGCAGTACTTC.

V usage is TRBV27 and J usage is TRBJ2-5; possible D gene TRBD1, 5 bases. V lost 5 bases and J lost 2, with 15 bases in between. The germline V gene has CDR1 MNHEY and CDR2 SMNVEV (reference sequence). CDR3 size: 15 residues. The CDR3 loop is CASSPSWTYQETQYF. CDR3 nucleotide sequence: TGTGCCAGCAGTCCCTCCTGGACATATCAAGAGACCCAGTACTTC.

J is TRBJ2-7 and V is TRBV7-6; TRBD1 agrees at 9 bases. This CDR3 has 15 residues. Germline V gene data show CDR1 as SGHVS and CDR2 as FNYEAQ. V shed 5 bases, J shed 7 bases, and the junction held 12 bases outside the gene matches. The CDR3 region is CASSPVGQGIGEQYF. CDR3 sequence (DNA): TGTGCCAGCAGCCCCGTGGGACAGGGTATAGGGGAGCAGTACTTC.

Turning to this clone: The same CDR3 also results from other DNA sequences found in this sample. The chain employs TRBV14 and TRBJ2-7; possible D gene TRBD2, 6 bases. Trimming took 2 bases from V and 1 from J, leaving 18 bases between them. The CDR3 length is 17 residues. Germline CDR1 SGHDN, CDR2 FVKESK. Here the CDR3 reads CASSQRRDLASSYEQYF. CDR3 nucleotides: TGTGCCAGCAGCCAACGCCGGGACCTAGCGAGTTCCTACGAGCAGTACTTC.

As concerns this clone: This same CDR3 is encoded by further DNA sequences in the sample. The J gene is TRBJ1-1, the V gene TRBV7-9; no clear D. Germline V gives CDR1 SEHNR, CDR2 FQNEAQ (reference sequence). This CDR3 region has 12 residues. Trimming removed 3 bases from V and 2 bases from J, with 4 bases in between. DNA of the CDR3: TGTGCCAGCAGCTTTGGAAACACTGAAGCTTTCTTT. Its protein product is CASSFGNTEAFF.

The chain joins TRBV9 to TRBJ2-1; 7 bases line up with TRBD2. CDR1 and CDR2 (germline): SGDLS, YYNGEE. The V segment lost 0 bases and the J segment 9 bases; nucleotides outside the gene matches: 6. CDR3 length: 14 residues. Here the CDR3 reads CASSVGEGLLEQFF. The CDR3 DNA sequence: TGTGCCAGCAGCGTAGGGGAGGGATTGCTTGAGCAGTTCTTC.

J is TRBJ2-7 and V is TRBV5-1, with D hard to call. The CDR3 length is 14 residues. The V gene's germline CDR1 is SGHRS and CDR2 YFSETQ. The ends were cut back, 0 bases at V and 3 bases at J, with 10 bases in the middle. CDR3 bases: TGCGCCAGCAGCTTGGTTGGGGATGGCTACGAGCAGTACTTC. It yields the protein CASSLVGDGYEQYF.

The chain couples TRBV29-1 to TRBJ2-3; D is perhaps TRBD1 or TRBD2 (5 bases each). The CDR3 consists of 13 residues. CDR1 SQVTM and CDR2 ANQGSEA come from the germline V gene. With 6 bases removed from V and 3 bases from J, the gap between germline ends came to 13 bases. CDR3 coding DNA: TGCAGCGTCCCGTGGGGGAGTACAGATACGCAGTATTTT. This sequence encodes CSVPWGSTDTQYF.

The genes are TRBV2 and TRBJ1-5; no reliable D call. The germline V and J ends were trimmed by 7 bases and 2 bases, with 15 bases remaining between them. Germline CDR1 and CDR2: SNHLY and FYNNEI. The CDR3 has 15 amino acids. The CDR3 region is CASTLGRAGNQPQHF. The CDR3 DNA follows: TGTGCCAGCACTCTGGGCCGGGCCGGCAATCAGCCCCAGCATTTT.

The V call is TRBV28, the J call TRBJ1-2; D is possibly TRBD1 (6 bases). Trimming took 3 bases from V and 8 from J, leaving 16 bases between them. The CDR3 loop spans 14 amino acids. Germline assignment: CDR1 MDHEN and CDR2 SYDVKM. This chain's CDR3 is CASSLESTGFGYTF. Written as DNA, the CDR3 is TGTGCCAGCAGTTTGGAGAGTACAGGGTTCGGCTACACCTTC.

The V and J genes are TRBV28 and TRBJ2-1, with a tentative D call TRBD2 (5 bases). V was cut by 4 bases and J by 3 bases, with 16 bases left in between. The germline gives CDR1 MDHEN, CDR2 SYDVKM. CDR3 size: 16 residues. For the CDR3, the DNA is TGTGCCAGCAGTTCCCGGGTAGCGTCGTTCTACAATGAGCAGTTCTTC. It encodes CASSSRVASFYNEQFF.

The gene calls are TRBV7-9 and TRBJ1-1; TRBD1 matches at 7 bases. V lost 1 base, J lost 1 base, and 6 bases stayed unmatched. The CDR3 spans 16 residues. Germline V lookup: CDR1 SEHNR, CDR2 FQNEAQ (reference sequence). Here the CDR3 DNA reads TGTGCCAGCAGCTTAGTACAAGGGACAGCGAACACTGAAGCTTTCTTT. Amino acid sequence: CASSLVQGTANTEAFF.

The V and J genes are TRBV19 and TRBJ2-7; 7 nucleotides match TRBD1. CDR3 size: 16 residues. Germline V CDR1 and CDR2: LNHDA, SQIVND (reference sequence). The ends lost 4 bases at V and 1 base at J; junction bases unmatched: 10. The CDR3 here is CASSRFDRALSYEQYF. DNA of the CDR3: TGTGCCAGTAGTAGGTTCGACAGGGCCCTGTCCTACGAGCAGTACTTC. The entire variable domain, with the rest obtained from reference TRBV19 and TRBJ2-7, is as follows: DGGITQSPKYLFRKEGQNVTLSCEQNLNHDAMYWYRQDPGQGLRLIYYSQIVNDFQKGDIAEGYSVSREKKESFPLTVTSAQKNPTAFYLCASSRFDRALSYEQYFGPGTRLTVT.

The chain employs TRBV28 and TRBJ1-5; tentatively, D is TRBD1 (5 bases). The germline V gene has CDR1 MDHEN and CDR2 SYDVKM. This CDR3 spans 12 amino acids. Trimming stripped 6 bases from V and 9 bases from J, with 12 bases between. CDR3 coding DNA: TGTGCCAGCAGGACAGCCGGGCGGCCCCAGCATTTT. Translation: CASRTAGRPQHF. Full variable domain (remainder filled in from reference TRBV28 and TRBJ1-5): DVKVTQSSRYLVKRTGEKVFLECVQDMDHENMFWYRQDPGLGLRLIYFSYDVKMKEKGDIPEGYSVSREKKERFSLILESASTNQTSMYLCASRTAGRPQHFGDGTRLSIL.

A note on this clone: At the DNA level, this CDR3 is encoded by other sequences in the same sample as well. The chain links TRBV7-3 to TRBJ2-6; tentative D call: TRBD1 (5 bases). The germline gives CDR1 SGHTA, CDR2 FQGTGA. The CDR3 length is 15 residues. V shed 5 bases and J shed 4 bases, with 12 bases lying between them. For the CDR3, the DNA is TGTGCCAGCAGCCTATCAGGGTCCGGGGCCAACGTCCTGACTTTC. Its protein product is CASSLSGSGANVLTF.

The chain couples TRBV5-6 to TRBJ1-5, with D possibly TRBD1 on 5 matching bases. The germline CDR1 and CDR2 sequences are SGHDT and YYEEEE. This CDR3 comprises 16 residues. Deletions cut 0 bases from V and 1 base from J, with 11 bases between. For the CDR3, the DNA is TGTGCCAGCAGCTTGGGGCCCCGGGACAGCAATCAGCCCCAGCATTTT. Translated, it gives CASSLGPRDSNQPQHF.

The chain employs TRBV7-3 and TRBJ2-3; TRBD1 is a possible D gene (6 bases). Germline loops: CDR1 SGHTA, CDR2 FQGTGA. This CDR3 region has 14 residues. V lost 5 bases to trimming and J lost 6 bases, with 15 bases between them. The CDR3 DNA follows: TGTGCCAGCAGCCCAGCGAGGGGGTGGGATACGCAGTATTTT. Its translation is CASSPARGWDTQYF.

CDR3: CASSQASWFVSSPLHF. CDR3 nucleotides: TGCGCCAGCAGCCAAGCGAGTTGGTTTGTTAGCTCACCCCTCCACTTT. V gene TRBV4-3 combines with J gene TRBJ1-6; D is undetermined. Looked up from germline, CDR1 is LGHNA and CDR2 is YSLEER. CDR3 size: 16 residues. V was trimmed by 1 base and J by 10 bases, leaving 17 bases between them.

The chain has TRBV6-5 and TRBJ2-7; 9 nucleotides align to TRBD1. V shed 0 bases, J shed 5 bases, and the junction held 2 bases outside the gene matches. CDR1 and CDR2 from the germline V gene are MNHEY and SVGAGI. CDR3 length equals 14 residues. The CDR3 region is CASSYSRDRDEQYF. CDR3 nucleotide sequence: TGTGCCAGCAGTTACTCGAGGGACAGGGACGAGCAGTACTTC.

The V and J genes are TRBV5-6 and TRBJ1-5; D gene ambiguous. V lost 0 bases to trimming and J lost 7 bases, with 20 bases between them. The length of the CDR3 is 17 residues. Germline V CDR1 and CDR2: SGHDT, YYEEEE. The CDR3 nucleotides read TGTGCCAGCAGCTTGGCCCGTGGCCGGAGAGTAGGCCAGCCCCAGCATTTT. Translated, it gives CASSLARGRRVGQPQHF. The full variable domain, completed using reference TRBV5-6 and TRBJ1-5, is DAGVTQSPTHLIKTRGQQVTLRCSPKSGHDTVSWYQQALGQGPQFIFQYYEEEERQRGNFPDRFSGHQFPNYSSELNVNALLLGDSALYLCASSLARGRRVGQPQHFGDGTRLSIL.

The chain has TRBV12-5 and TRBJ2-1; the match to TRBD2 covers 11 bases. Per the germline V gene, CDR1 is LGHNT and CDR2 is FRNRAP. Trimming at V came to 4 bases and at J to 6 bases, leaving 8 bases not matched to a gene. CDR3 length: 16 amino acids. CDR3 sequence (DNA): TGTGCTAGTGGTTCTATTAGCGGGAGGGCCCTCAATGAGCAGTTCTTC. It specifies CASGSISGRALNEQFF.